This is a list of T cell receptor beta chains from one sample in a study of blood T cell repertoires in COVID-19. Generated by immunoSEQ multiplex PCR, the TCRdb table keeps only in-frame clones and is missing some. The sample holds under 85,000 clones, approximately 84% seen once. Sequencing input: peripheral blood. Receptors originate from a man aged 50-59 years with COVID-19, enrolled during active disease. The CDR3 runs from the conserved cysteine through the conserved F or W. A D gene is named only where the DNA matches it firmly. Part of the rows lack a size; the others show once, few, many or a class for expanded clones.

cdr3_aa cdr3_nt j_call v_call d_call clone_size
CASRVGTTNYGYTF TGTGCCAGCAGAGTAGGGACAACTAACTATGGCTACACCTTC TRBJ1-2 TRBV2 - -
CATEIGQGGNTIYF TGTGCCACCGAGATAGGGCAGGGTGGAAACACCATATATTTT TRBJ1-3 TRBV10-3 - -
CASSFRGGDNEKLFF TGTGCCAGCAGCTTCAGGGGAGGGGATAATGAAAAACTGTTTTTT TRBJ1-4 TRBV6-6 - -
CASSLGQNYGYTF TGTGCCAGTAGTCTTGGGCAGAACTATGGCTACACCTTC TRBJ1-2 TRBV19 - -
CASSYSTSGGAGVIVTDTQYF TGTGCCAGCAGTTACTCGACTAGCGGGGGGGCCGGTGTAATTGTCACAGATACGCAGTATTTT TRBJ2-3 TRBV6-2/TRBV6-3 TRBD2 once
CATSRGSATSNEQFF TGTGCCACCAGCAGAGGTTCCGCCACCAGTAATGAGCAGTTCTTC TRBJ2-1 TRBV15 - -
CASSLSGTRVNEQFF TGTGCCAGCAGCTTAAGCGGGACTAGGGTAAATGAGCAGTTCTTC TRBJ2-1 TRBV7-9 TRBD2 -
CASSLGAGNTEAFF TGTGCCAGCAGCCTAGGGGCAGGGAACACTGAAGCTTTCTTT TRBJ1-1 TRBV14 - -
CASMGQSPEQYF TGTGCCAGCATGGGACAGTCCCCCGAGCAGTACTTC TRBJ2-7 TRBV2 TRBD1 few
CASSGGSRDTEAFF TGTGCCAGCAGCGGAGGGTCTAGAGACACTGAAGCTTTCTTT TRBJ1-1 TRBV9 - -
CASSSGTGGNTIYF TGTGCCAGCAGCTCCGGGACTGGAGGAAACACCATATATTTT TRBJ1-3 TRBV7-2 - -
CASSEIFRGGFSYEQYF TGCGCCAGCAGTGAGATATTTAGGGGGGGATTTTCCTACGAGCAGTACTTC TRBJ2-7 TRBV10-2 - -
CASTDSGNTIYF TGTGCCAGCACAGACTCTGGAAACACCATATATTTT TRBJ1-3 TRBV28 - -
CASSPDNPGMQYF TGTGCCAGCAGCCCTGACAACCCCGGGATGCAGTATTTT TRBJ2-3 TRBV7-8 - -
CSVVEGQGGYEQYF TGCAGCGTTGTTGAGGGACAGGGGGGCTACGAGCAGTACTTC TRBJ2-7 TRBV29-1 TRBD1 -
CASSPYQRGSRNEQFF TGTGCCAGCTCACCTTACCAGCGCGGTAGTCGGAATGAGCAGTTCTTC TRBJ2-1 TRBV18 - -
CASKYSSSYEQYF TGTGCCAGCAAGTACTCGAGCTCCTACGAGCAGTACTTC TRBJ2-7 TRBV6-2/TRBV6-3 - -
CASSQDSGSTDTQYF TGTGCCAGCAGCCAAGACTCAGGGAGCACAGATACGCAGTATTTT TRBJ2-3 TRBV3-1/TRBV3-2 - -
CASSLIPRDTQYF TGTGCCAGCAGTTTAATCCCCCGGGATACGCAGTATTTT TRBJ2-3 TRBV27 - once
CASNSGGLNEQFF TGTGCCAGCAACAGCGGGGGACTCAATGAGCAGTTCTTC TRBJ2-1 TRBV2 TRBD2 -
CASSVEGTGKQPQHF TGTGCCAGCAGCGTAGAGGGGACAGGGAAACAGCCCCAGCATTTT TRBJ1-5 TRBV9 TRBD1 -
CASSLASGGSTDTQYF TGTGCCAGCTCACTCGCTAGCGGGGGATCCACAGATACGCAGTATTTT TRBJ2-3 TRBV18 TRBD2 -
CASSYSMENEKLFF TGTGCCAGCAGTTACTCCATGGAGAATGAAAAACTGTTTTTT TRBJ1-4 TRBV6-5 - -
CASSLLPGEQYF TGCGCCAGCAGTCTTCTTCCGGGGGAGCAGTACTTC TRBJ2-7 TRBV4-1 - -
CASSPRIGGGAHEQYF TGTGCCAGCTCACCGAGAATAGGAGGGGGGGCCCACGAGCAGTACTTC TRBJ2-7 TRBV18 - -
CASRPLTGRGETQYF TGTGCCAGCAGACCCCTCACAGGGAGGGGAGAGACCCAGTACTTC TRBJ2-5 TRBV6-6 - -
CASSHGLAGHEQFF TGTGCCAGCAGCCATGGACTAGCGGGGCATGAGCAGTTCTTC TRBJ2-1 TRBV7-3 TRBD2 -
CASSPRGVAGELFF TGTGCCAGCAGTCCGCGGGGGGTTGCCGGGGAGCTGTTTTTT TRBJ2-2 TRBV7-9 TRBD2 -
CASSQESGTYATLHF TGCGCCAGCAGCCAGGAGAGCGGGACATACGCCACCCTCCACTTT TRBJ1-6 TRBV4-3 - -
CASRPGQGADTEAFF TGTGCCAGCAGGCCCGGACAGGGCGCGGATACTGAAGCTTTCTTT TRBJ1-1 TRBV6-5 TRBD1 -
CASTPDGQFNGYTF TGTGCCAGTACCCCCGATGGACAGTTCAATGGCTACACCTTC TRBJ1-2 TRBV19 - -
CASSTYPGDYEQYF TGCGCCAGCAGCACTTACCCAGGGGACTACGAGCAGTACTTC TRBJ2-7 TRBV5-1 - -
CASSVEDTFYGYTF TGTGCCAGCAGCGTAGAGGACACCTTCTATGGCTACACCTTC TRBJ1-2 TRBV9 - -
CASSRTGTNQPQHF TGTGCCAGCAGCCGGACAGGAACCAATCAGCCCCAGCATTTT TRBJ1-5 TRBV2 TRBD1 -
CAISDRSSGNTIYF TGTGCCATCAGCGACAGGAGCTCTGGAAACACCATATATTTT TRBJ1-3 TRBV10-3 - -
CASSDSNSPLHF TGCGCCAGCAGTGATTCGAATTCACCCCTCCACTTT TRBJ1-6 TRBV10-2 - -